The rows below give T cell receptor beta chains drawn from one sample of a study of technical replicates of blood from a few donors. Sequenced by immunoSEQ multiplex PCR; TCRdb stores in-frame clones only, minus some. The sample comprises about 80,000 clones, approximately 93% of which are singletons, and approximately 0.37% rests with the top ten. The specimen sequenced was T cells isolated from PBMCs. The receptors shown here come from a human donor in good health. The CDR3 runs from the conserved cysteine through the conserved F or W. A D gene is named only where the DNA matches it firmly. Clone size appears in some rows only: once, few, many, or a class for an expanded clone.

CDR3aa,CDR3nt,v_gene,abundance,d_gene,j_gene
CASSHRTGVGYTF,TGCGCCAGCAGCCACCGGACAGGGGTTGGCTACACCTTC,TRBV4-3,NA,TRBD1,TRBJ1-2
CASRTLNQPQHF,TGTGCTAGTAGGACACTTAATCAGCCCCAGCATTTT,TRBV12-5,NA,NA,TRBJ1-5
CASSESGTSTDTQYF,TGCGCCAGCAGTGAGTCGGGGACTAGCACAGATACGCAGTATTTT,TRBV10-2,NA,NA,TRBJ2-3
CSASGTMSQETQYF,TGCAGCGCAAGTGGGACTATGTCCCAAGAGACCCAGTACTTC,TRBV29-1,NA,TRBD2,TRBJ2-5
CSVEGQTNYGYTF,TGCAGCGTTGAAGGACAGACTAACTATGGCTACACCTTC,TRBV29-1,NA,NA,TRBJ1-2
CASSPLTSVSNEQFF,TGTGCCAGCAGCCCTCTTACGAGTGTTAGCAATGAGCAGTTCTTC,TRBV11-2,NA,NA,TRBJ2-1
CASSLAGGSFEQYF,TGTGCCAGCAGCTTAGCGGGAGGTTCCTTCGAGCAGTACTTC,TRBV7-6,NA,NA,TRBJ2-7
CAWGGGITDTQYF,TGTGCCTGGGGGGGCGGTATCACAGATACGCAGTATTTT,TRBV2,NA,NA,TRBJ2-3
CATSGTRQALGVNEQFF,TGTGCCACCAGCGGAACGCGACAGGCCCTTGGGGTCAATGAGCAGTTCTTC,TRBV15,NA,NA,TRBJ2-1
CAWSRPDRTYNEQFF,TGTGCCTGGAGTCGGCCCGACAGGACCTACAATGAGCAGTTCTTC,TRBV30,NA,NA,TRBJ2-1
CASSVGGTGANYGYTF,TGTGCCAGCAGCGTAGGGGGGACGGGAGCTAACTATGGCTACACCTTC,TRBV9,NA,NA,TRBJ1-2
CASSRTGNQPQHF,TGTGCCAGCAGCAGGACAGGGAATCAGCCCCAGCATTTT,TRBV6-5,NA,TRBD1,TRBJ1-5
CSVVAGGNTGELFF,TGCAGCGTTGTAGCGGGGGGGAACACCGGGGAGCTGTTTTTT,TRBV29-1,once,TRBD2,TRBJ2-2
CASSDYLTSGIDEQFF,TGTGCCAGCAGCGACTACCTGACTAGCGGGATCGATGAGCAGTTCTTC,TRBV2,NA,TRBD2,TRBJ2-1
CASSHPQGDYGYTF,TGTGCCAGCAGCCACCCACAGGGAGACTATGGCTACACCTTC,TRBV4-2,NA,NA,TRBJ1-2
CASSLHIGGTTGNTIYF,TGTGCCAGCAGCCTCCACATAGGGGGCACCACCGGAAACACCATATATTTT,TRBV7-2,NA,TRBD1,TRBJ1-3
CASSHRSGRTDTQYF,TGTGCCAGCAGCCATCGTAGCGGGAGAACAGATACGCAGTATTTT,TRBV14,once,TRBD2,TRBJ2-3
CASSLGGLSYEQYF,TGTGCCAGCAGCTTAGGGGGACTCTCCTACGAGCAGTACTTC,TRBV7-9,NA,NA,TRBJ2-7
CASLKRQGKDTEAFF,TGTGCCAGCTTGAAACGACAGGGGAAGGACACTGAAGCTTTCTTT,TRBV6-5,NA,TRBD1,TRBJ1-1
CASSLYRTIFIRHGYTF,TGCGCCAGCAGCCTTTACAGGACCATATTCATTCGCCATGGCTACACCTTC,TRBV4-1,NA,NA,TRBJ1-2
CASSQSATNEKLFF,TGCGCCAGCAGCCAGTCAGCAACTAATGAAAAACTGTTTTTT,TRBV4-1,NA,NA,TRBJ1-4
CASSVSEGAYEQYF,TGTGCCAGCAGCGTGAGTGAGGGGGCCTACGAGCAGTACTTC,TRBV9,NA,NA,TRBJ2-7
CASRGDTAIQPQHF,TGTGCCAGCAGGGGGGACACCGCGATTCAGCCCCAGCATTTT,TRBV2,NA,NA,TRBJ1-5
CASSAEPGETQYF,TGTGCCAGCAGCGCGGAGCCGGGGGAGACCCAGTACTTC,TRBV9,once,NA,TRBJ2-5